This section outlines one T cell receptor beta chain sequence together with its context. Many counts were recorded for this clone. Its target antigen remains unknown. Base quality data are lacking; no much larger clone is found one base away. Inclusive of the bounding cysteine and phenylalanine, the CDR3 is 14 residues long. The retained sequence is limited to the CDR3, 42 bases, with the frame set at the first base. The V and J ends are trimmed by 3 bases and 0 bases, leaving 7 bases between them. The germline V gene supplies CDR1 MNHEY and CDR2 SVGAGI. These data belong to a study of blood T cell repertoires in COVID-19 (dated by TCRdb to about 2020). As for the study more broadly: Collaborator samples came from the United States, Italy and Spain and covered acute and convalescent phases of COVID-19. The material from the prospective study consisted of cDNA or gDNA derived from T cells, B-cell-depleted T cells, or PBMCs. The dataset comprised deeply sampled blood TCRbeta repertoires from subjects exposed to, actively infected with, or recovered from COVID-19. The repertoires were released in a freely available public database intended as a resource for research on the immune response to SARS-CoV-2. The samples were drawn from two sources: the first 160 participants of the ongoing ImmuneRACE study, and fewer than 1,500 subjects contributed by 6 global collaborators. The sample metadata nearly always contained a de-identified subject ID, COVID-19 status, age in years and sex. HLA class I and class II types, where available, came from metadata supplied by the sample provider rather than from assay-based typing. Results and caveats for the whole study, not just this receptor: Clinical and demographic metadata were provided uncurated, with the amount varying by source and participant.

TCRbeta CDR3 regions were amplified from genomic DNA using the immunoSEQ Assay, a bias-controlled multiplex PCR. As for the original processing: Within the assay, amplification of reference gene primers was used to estimate how many nucleated cells each sample contained. To quantify the absolute abundance of each unique TCRbeta CDR3 rearrangement, sequence reads were collapsed and filtered. For each sample, productive Simpson clonality was calculated as the square root of Simpson's diversity index over productive rearrangements. This is the immuneACCESS table as TCRdb keeps it, with only in-frame sequences that have V and J called. A part of the clones is gone; compared with another copy, unresolved V genes explain less than half, and the rest is unexplained. V and J calls plus clone size are reproduced from that table; the DNA served to infer D and trimming. Within this sample are roughly 150,000 clones, with 80% to 85% of them counted one time only. The ten largest clones take up approximately 11% of the sample.

Each collaborating institution followed its own protocols to collect whole blood in K2EDTA tubes. Collaborator samples were shipped for TCRbeta analysis as frozen whole blood, isolated PBMCs, or DNA extracted from either sample type. The sequencing sample was made of peripheral blood. This chain is built from TRBV6-5 and TRBJ2-3; the D gene identity is not certain. The clonotype comes from a man between 65 and 85 years old with active or convalescent COVID-19. The sequenced DNA is TGTGCCAGCAGTTATGACGGGAGCACAGATACGCAGTATTTT. Its translation reads: CASSYDGSTDTQYF.